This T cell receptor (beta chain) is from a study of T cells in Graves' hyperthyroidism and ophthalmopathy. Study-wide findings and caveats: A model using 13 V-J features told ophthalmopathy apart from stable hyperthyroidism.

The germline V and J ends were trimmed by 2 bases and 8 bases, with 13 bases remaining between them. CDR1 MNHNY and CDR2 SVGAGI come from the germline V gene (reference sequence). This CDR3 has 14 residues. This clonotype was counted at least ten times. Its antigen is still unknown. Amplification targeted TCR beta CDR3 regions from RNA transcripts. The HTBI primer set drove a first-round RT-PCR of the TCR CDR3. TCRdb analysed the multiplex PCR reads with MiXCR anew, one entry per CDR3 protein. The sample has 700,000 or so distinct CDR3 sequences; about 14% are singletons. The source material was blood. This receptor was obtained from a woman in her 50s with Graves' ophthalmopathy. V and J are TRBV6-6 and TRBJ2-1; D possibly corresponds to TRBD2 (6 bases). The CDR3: CASSYGRAGYEQFF. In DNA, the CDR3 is TGTGCCAGCAGTTACGGTCGGGCGGGATATGAGCAGTTCTTC.